The 26 T cell receptor beta chains listed next were all sequenced from one sample in a study of Ad26.COV2.S vaccination and SARS-CoV-2 variants. The data were produced by immunoSEQ multiplex PCR, yet TCRdb's version contains in-frame clones alone and is incomplete. The data contain about 350,000 clones, 92% of them singletons. The sample was peripheral blood, taken after recovery from COVID-19. These TCRs come from a human donor who had recovered from COVID-19.

CDR3 nucleotide sequence: TGTGCCAGTAGAGATAGGGGTTTGAGGACAGATACGCAGTATTTT. Translation: CASRDRGLRTDTQYF. This chain joins TRBV19 and TRBJ2-3, with D tentatively TRBD1 (5 bases). Trimming removed 6 bases from V and 3 bases from J, with 16 bases in between. Germline values: CDR1 LNHDA, CDR2 SQIVND (reference sequence). This CDR3 has 15 residues. The variable domain in full, with the rest retrieved from reference TRBV19 and TRBJ2-3, is DGGITQSPKYLFRKEGQNVTLSCEQNLNHDAMYWYRQDPGQGLRLIYYSQIVNDFQKGDIAEGYSVSREKKESFPLTVTSAQKNPTAFYLCASRDRGLRTDTQYFGPGTRLTVL.

This chain uses TRBV11-2 with TRBJ2-7; 9 nucleotides line up with TRBD1. V lost 10 bases, J lost 3 bases, and 7 bases stayed unmatched. The CDR3 consists of 13 residues. In germline, CDR1 is SGHAT, CDR2 FQNNGV. The CDR3 bases are TGTGCCACTCGGGACAGGGCCTTCTACGAGCAGTACTTC. This sequence encodes CATRDRAFYEQYF.

On this clone: This same CDR3 is encoded by further DNA sequences in the sample. The chain recombines TRBV11-1 with TRBJ1-1, with no clear D. CDR1 and CDR2 (germline): SGHAT, FQDESV (reference sequence). There are 13 residues in the CDR3. Trimming removed 0 bases from V and 2 bases from J, with 4 bases in between. CDR3 residues: CASSLARNTEAFF. The DNA for the CDR3 is TGTGCCAGCAGCTTAGCTCGTAACACTGAAGCTTTCTTT.

Only one count was recorded for this clone. The chain carries TRBV16 and TRBJ1-1; 7 bases match TRBD1. V was clipped by 5 bases and J by 6 bases; unmatched bases: 6. Germline V gives CDR1 KGHSY, CDR2 FQNENV. The CDR3 is 13 amino acids. For the CDR3, the DNA is TGTGCCAGCAGCACACAGGGGAAACCTGAAGCTTTCTTT. Its protein product is CASSTQGKPEAFF.

V is TRBV19 and J is TRBJ1-1, with no clear D. CDR1 and CDR2 from the germline V gene are LNHDA and SQIVND (reference sequence). The V end lost 0 bases, the J end lost 0 bases, and 5 bases lay between the germline ends. The CDR3 is made up of 14 amino acids. CDR3 sequence reads: CASSIDPVNTEAFF. CDR3 DNA sequence: TGTGCCAGTAGTATAGATCCAGTGAACACTGAAGCTTTCTTT.

The gene calls are TRBV5-5 and TRBJ1-5, with 8 bases fitting TRBD1. The V segment lost 0 bases and the J segment 5 bases; nucleotides outside the gene matches: 7. The V gene's germline CDR1 is SGHKS and CDR2 YYEKEE (reference sequence). The CDR3 runs to 16 residues. In DNA form, the CDR3 reads TGTGCCAGCAGCTTGGGGTTGGACAGGGTGGATCAGCCCCAGCATTTT. As protein: CASSLGLDRVDQPQHF.

This chain joins TRBV27 and TRBJ1-2, with a tentative D call TRBD1 (5 bases). V was cut by 5 bases and J by 8 bases, with 12 bases left in between. The CDR3 covers 12 residues. Germline V gene data show CDR1 as MNHEY and CDR2 as SMNVEV (reference sequence). The CDR3 loop reads CASSPEGLGYTF. CDR3 coding DNA: TGTGCCAGCAGTCCCGAGGGGCTCGGCTACACCTTC.

A few counts support this clone. V and J are TRBV6-9 and TRBJ1-3; D gene ambiguous. The germline gives CDR1 MNHGY, CDR2 SVAAGI. This CDR3 spans 17 amino acids. The V and J ends lost 2 bases and 1 base respectively, with 15 bases between them. CDR3 in DNA: TGTGCCAGCAGTTATGATGTAACGCCATGGTCTGGAAACACCATATATTTT. Residues: CASSYDVTPWSGNTIYF.

A single count supports this clone. This specimen includes other DNA sequences encoding the same CDR3. The rearrangement uses TRBV7-6 and TRBJ2-3, with 11 positions matching TRBD2. V was clipped by 3 bases and J by 6 bases; unmatched bases: 8. Germline V gives CDR1 SGHVS, CDR2 FNYEAQ. The CDR3 loop spans 16 amino acids. The CDR3 protein is CASSLGSGGAADTQYF. In nucleotides, the CDR3 is TGTGCCAGCAGCTTGGGTAGCGGGGGGGCGGCGGATACGCAGTATTTT.

The rearrangement joins TRBV2 to TRBJ1-5; D is possibly TRBD1 (6 bases). Germline V CDR1 and CDR2: SNHLY, FYNNEI. This CDR3 has 13 residues. Trimming removed 6 bases from V and 1 base from J, with 7 bases in between. The chain's CDR3 is CASRGTSNQPQHF. The CDR3 bases are TGTGCCAGCAGGGGGACAAGCAATCAGCCCCAGCATTTT. The full variable domain, with the rest looked up from reference TRBV2 and TRBJ1-5, is EPEVTQTPSHQVTQMGQEVILRCVPISNHLYFYWYRQILGQKVEFLVSFYNNEISEKSEIFDDQFSVERPDGSNFTLKIRSTKLEDSAMYFCASRGTSNQPQHFGDGTRLSIL.

The rearrangement links TRBV9 to TRBJ2-3, with D possibly matching TRBD2 (5 bases). The germline V and J ends were trimmed by 2 bases and 9 bases, with 16 bases remaining between them. The CDR3 runs to 14 residues. Germline V gives CDR1 SGDLS, CDR2 YYNGEE. CDR3 protein: CASSVGSGLGTQYF. The CDR3 region has the DNA TGTGCCAGCAGCGTCGGATCGGGATTGGGGACGCAGTATTTT.

This clone was counted a single time. The rearrangement joins TRBV4-1 to TRBJ1-1; possible D gene TRBD1, 5 bases. The CDR3 has 16 residues. The germline V and J ends were trimmed by 0 bases and 3 bases, with 14 bases remaining between them. Looked up from germline, CDR1 is MGHRA and CDR2 is YSYEKL. CDR3 DNA sequence: TGCGCCAGCAGCCAAGATCGGGCGGGGGGGGACACTGAAGCTTTCTTT. It translates to CASSQDRAGGDTEAFF.

The chain couples TRBV7-9 to TRBJ2-7; D remains unclear. V shed 5 bases and J shed 4 bases, with 6 bases lying between them. The germline gives CDR1 SEHNR, CDR2 FQNEAQ (reference sequence). This CDR3 has 11 amino acids. CDR3 coding DNA: TGTGCCAGCAGCCCCTTGTACGAGCAGTACTTC. Protein: CASSPLYEQYF.

This chain uses TRBV5-1 with TRBJ1-1; D is ambiguous. Trimming took off 2 bases at V and 0 bases at J, with 8 bases between the two ends. CDR1 is SGHRS and CDR2 is YFSETQ in the germline V gene. This CDR3 spans 14 amino acids. CDR3 region: CASSLAVMNTEAFF. CDR3 coding DNA: TGCGCCAGCAGCTTAGCAGTCATGAACACTGAAGCTTTCTTT.

The rearrangement joins TRBV7-3 to TRBJ2-3, with D possibly called TRBD1 or TRBD2 (5 bases each). From germline, CDR1 is SGHTA and CDR2 FQGTGA. The CDR3 is 13 residues long. V was pared by 4 bases and J by 2 bases, with 7 bases between. This chain's CDR3 is CASSSGTTDTQYF. DNA for the CDR3: TGTGCCAGCAGCTCCGGGACCACAGATACGCAGTATTTT.

The chain uses TRBV2 and TRBJ1-6; no firm D call. CDR1 is SNHLY, CDR2 FYNNEI, per germline. Trimming removed 3 bases at V and 7 bases at J, with 10 bases between. This CDR3 region has 14 residues. The DNA for the CDR3 is TGTGCCAGCAGTGAGATAGGGTTGAATTCACCCCTCCACTTT. Translated: CASSEIGLNSPLHF.

This chain connects TRBV6-5 to TRBJ1-2; D call uncertain. The CDR3 covers 14 residues. Per the germline V gene, CDR1 is MNHEY and CDR2 is SVGAGI. V was pared by 2 bases and J by 1 base, with 8 bases between. Here the CDR3 DNA reads TGTGCCAGCAGTTACGGGGTGAATAACTATGGCTACACCTTC. Amino acid sequence: CASSYGVNNYGYTF.

V gene TRBV7-2 combines with J gene TRBJ1-5; 10 bases map to TRBD1. CDR3 length: 16 residues. Trimming took 5 bases from V and 3 from J; bases not matched to a gene: 7. CDR1 is SGHTA, CDR2 FQGNSA, per germline. The CDR3 DNA follows: TGTGCCAGCAGCCCACGACAGGGGGCTTTCAATCAGCCCCAGCATTTT. It specifies CASSPRQGAFNQPQHF.

The chain is built from TRBV11-2 and TRBJ2-2; 8 positions agree with TRBD1. Germline V gene sequence: CDR1 SGHAT, CDR2 FQNNGV. The CDR3 has 18 amino acids. V was clipped by 6 bases and J by 7 bases; unmatched bases: 19. CDR3 amino acids: CASRSIMWQGARGGELFF. The CDR3 nucleotides are TGTGCCAGCAGAAGTATAATGTGGCAGGGGGCGCGAGGCGGGGAGCTGTTTTTT.

V and J are TRBV5-1 and TRBJ2-3; unclear D gene. The length of the CDR3 is 15 residues. Germline loops: CDR1 SGHRS, CDR2 YFSETQ. V lost 2 bases to trimming and J lost 0 bases, with 10 bases between them. The CDR3 is CASSLGETSTDTQYF. As DNA, the CDR3 is TGCGCCAGCAGCTTAGGAGAAACTAGCACAGATACGCAGTATTTT.

The chain couples TRBV19 to TRBJ2-5, with no clear D. The ends were cut back, 0 bases at V and 0 bases at J, with 5 bases in the middle. Germline V CDR1 and CDR2: LNHDA, SQIVND (reference sequence). The CDR3 is 14 amino acids. This CDR3 is CASSIEAYQETQYF. DNA of the CDR3: TGTGCCAGTAGTATAGAAGCTTACCAAGAGACCCAGTACTTC.

The V call is TRBV9, the J call TRBJ2-3; 12 positions agree with TRBD2. From germline, CDR1 is SGDLS and CDR2 YYNGEE. The V gene end was trimmed by 4 bases and the J gene end by 7 bases; junction bases not matched to a gene: 16. The CDR3 loop spans 18 amino acids. The CDR3 sequence is CASSTPRTSGEPGNTQYF. The CDR3 bases are TGTGCCAGCAGCACACCCCGGACTAGCGGGGAGCCTGGGAATACGCAGTATTTT.

The genes are TRBV5-1 and TRBJ2-2, with D unresolved. The CDR3 is made up of 13 amino acids. The V end was cut by 0 bases, the J end by 4 bases, with 4 bases between. The germline V gene has CDR1 SGHRS and CDR2 YFSETQ. CDR3 sequence (DNA): TGCGCCAGCAGCTTGGGTAGCACCGGGGAGCTGTTTTTT. Its translation: CASSLGSTGELFF. The full variable domain, its missing parts supplied by reference TRBV5-1 and TRBJ2-2, is KAGVTQTPRYLIKTRGQQVTLSCSPISGHRSVSWYQQTPGQGLQFLFEYFSETQRNKGNFPGRFSGRQFSNSRSEMNVSTLELGDSALYLCASSLGSTGELFFGEGSRLTVL.

The rearrangement uses TRBV28 and TRBJ2-5, with D unclear. The germline V gene has CDR1 MDHEN and CDR2 SYDVKM. This CDR3 has 12 amino acids. With 7 bases removed from V and 4 bases from J, the gap between germline ends came to 10 bases. For the CDR3, the DNA is TGTGCCAGCACCTCATCCCGAGAGACCCAGTACTTC. Its protein is CASTSSRETQYF.

The chain combines TRBV9 with TRBJ1-2; D ambiguous. The CDR3 runs 15 residues. V lost 0 bases, J lost 3 bases, and 12 bases lay in between. Per the germline V gene, CDR1 is SGDLS and CDR2 is YYNGEE. The CDR3 loop is CASSVEVQAHYGYTF. CDR3 DNA: TGTGCCAGCAGCGTAGAAGTTCAGGCCCACTATGGCTACACCTTC.

The V call is TRBV4-2, the J call TRBJ2-3, with D possibly being TRBD2 (5 bases). CDR1 is LGHNA and CDR2 is YNFKEQ in the germline V gene. Trimming stripped 1 base from V and 0 bases from J, with 11 bases between. The CDR3 contains 16 residues. The CDR3 coding sequence is TGTGCCAGCAGCCAAGTGGAGGATTCTAGCACAGATACGCAGTATTTT. Residues: CASSQVEDSSTDTQYF.